This TCR beta chain was identified during a study of breast tumors, draining lymph nodes, adjacent tissues. A single record per CDR3 protein comes from TCRdb applying MiXCR to the multiplex PCR reads. Of some 83,000 distinct CDR3 sequences listed, about 21% are singletons. CDR3 length: 14 amino acids. J lost 3 bases, V lost 6 bases, and 8 bases had no gene match. Germline CDR1 MNHEY, CDR2 SVGAGI. This clonotype was picked up many times. The lymph nodes were axillary draining lymph nodes from breast cancer patients. The TCR sequence derives from a female donor with breast cancer. Some clones in this sample may be carry-over from other donors' samples. The chain combines TRBV6-5 with TRBJ2-7; 7 positions match TRBD1. The specimen sequenced was axillary lymph node tissue. CDR3 in DNA: TGTGCCAGCAGGCGTCCGGGACAGAGCTACGAGCAGTACTTC. Translated, it gives CASRRPGQSYEQYF.